The 17 T cell receptor beta chains reported below all come from one sample, sequenced in a study of T cells in Graves' hyperthyroidism and ophthalmopathy. Amplification targeted TCR beta CDR3 regions from RNA transcripts. In the first-round RT-PCR of the TCR CDR3, the HTBI primer set was used. TCRdb reanalysed the multiplex PCR reads using MiXCR and keeps one entry per CDR3 protein. The profile shows 250,000 to 350,000 distinct CDR3 sequences, over 15% of them singletons. Sequencing used blood. Receptor source: a woman aged 60-75 years with Graves' ophthalmopathy.

This clonotype was counted many times. This chain connects TRBV2 to TRBJ1-6; unclear D gene. Looked up from germline, CDR1 is SNHLY and CDR2 is FYNNEI. This CDR3 is built from 11 residues. Trimming removed 7 bases at V and 10 bases at J, with 8 bases between. CDR3 amino acids: CASNEESPLHF. The CDR3 DNA follows: TGTGCCAGCAATGAGGAGTCACCCCTCCACTTT. The variable domain in full, completed from reference TRBV2 and TRBJ1-6, reads EPEVTQTPSHQVTQMGQEVILRCVPISNHLYFYWYRQILGQKVEFLVSFYNNEISEKSEIFDDQFSVERPDGSNFTLKIRSTKLEDSAMYFCASNEESPLHFGNGTRLTVT.

This clonotype occurred many times. V gene TRBV3-1 combines with J gene TRBJ1-2, with D perhaps matching TRBD1 (5 bases). The CDR3 sequence is 14 residues long. The germline V gene has CDR1 LGHDT and CDR2 YNNKEL (reference sequence). The germline V and J ends were trimmed by 0 bases and 6 bases, with 11 bases remaining between them. CDR3 DNA: TGTGCCAGCAGCCAAGATCCCAGGGAGCATGGCTACACCTTC. It yields the protein CASSQDPREHGYTF.

This clonotype appeared a few times. This may come from a read error, since a much larger clone is one base off. The CDR3 loop reads CASSQDLHPEQCF. CDR3 DNA sequence: TGTGCCAGCAGCCAAGATTTACATCCAGAGCAGTGCTTC. This rearrangement joins TRBV3-1 to TRBJ2-1, with unresolved D. Germline loops: CDR1 LGHDT, CDR2 YNNKEL (reference sequence). The CDR3 extends over 13 amino acids.

This clonotype has at least ten counts. This chain connects TRBV14 to TRBJ2-7; D is unresolved. V dropped 4 bases and J dropped 3 bases, with 4 bases sitting between them. Germline loops: CDR1 SGHDN, CDR2 FVKESK. The CDR3 length is 11 residues. The CDR3 coding sequence is TGTGCCAGCAGCCGGGGCTACGAGCAGTACTTC. It codes for CASSRGYEQYF.

The table lists this clonotype with many counts. Here the CDR3 DNA reads TGTGCCAGCACCCAAGGGGGGGTGAAAGGCTACACCTTC. The encoded protein is CASTQGGVKGYTF. The chain uses TRBV2 and TRBJ1-2, with D tentatively TRBD1 (6 bases). There are 13 residues in the CDR3. Germline CDR1 is SNHLY and CDR2 is FYNNEI. V lost 7 bases and J lost 8, with 17 bases in between.

J is TRBJ1-3 and V is TRBV20-1; D perhaps matches TRBD1 (6 bases). The germline V gene has CDR1 DFQATT and CDR2 SNEGSKA (reference sequence). The V gene lost 3 bases and the J gene lost 0 bases, with 9 bases spanning the gap. The CDR3 length is 14 residues. The CDR3, as DNA: TGCAGTGCTAGTAGGACAGCCTCTGGAAACACCATATATTTT. The encoded protein is CSASRTASGNTIYF.

Ten or more counts support this clonotype. The chain links TRBV18 to TRBJ1-1, with 8 bases fitting TRBD1. V shed 4 bases, J shed 6 bases, and the junction held 13 bases outside the gene matches. CDR3 length: 16 amino acids. Germline loops: CDR1 KGHSH, CDR2 LQKENI. CDR3 coding DNA: TGTGCCAGCTCACACGGACAGGGCTCTTCGGGCTCTGAAGCTTTCTTT. Its protein is CASSHGQGSSGSEAFF. Full variable domain (rest looked up from reference TRBV18 and TRBJ1-1): NAGVMQNPRHLVRRRGQEARLRCSPMKGHSHVYWYRQLPEEGLKFMVYLQKENIIDESGMPKERFSAEFPKEGPSILRIQQVVRGDSAAYFCASSHGQGSSGSEAFFGQGTRLTVV.

A few counts support this clonotype. The chain joins TRBV7-9 to TRBJ2-5; 13 bases fit TRBD2. Germline V CDR1 and CDR2: SEHNR, FQNEAQ (reference sequence). The ends lost 3 bases at V and 4 bases at J; junction bases unmatched: 11. The CDR3 has 18 residues. The DNA for the CDR3 is TGTGCCAGCAGCTTCAGACTAGCGGGGGGAAGGAGGAGAGAGACCCAGTACTTC. Protein: CASSFRLAGGRRRETQYF.

The chain carries TRBV19 and TRBJ1-5; 11 bases line up with TRBD1. V was pared by 5 bases and J by 7 bases, with 10 bases of the junction left unmatched. The germline gives CDR1 LNHDA, CDR2 SQIVND (reference sequence). The CDR3 covers 16 residues. The CDR3 nucleotides are TGTGCCAGTAGTTTTTCCGGGACAGGGGGAGAACAGCCCCAGCATTTT. It is translated as CASSFSGTGGEQPQHF. Full variable domain (missing parts from reference TRBV19 and TRBJ1-5): DGGITQSPKYLFRKEGQNVTLSCEQNLNHDAMYWYRQDPGQGLRLIYYSQIVNDFQKGDIAEGYSVSREKKESFPLTVTSAQKNPTAFYLCASSFSGTGGEQPQHFGDGTRLSIL.

The V call is TRBV24-1, the J call TRBJ2-3, with TRBD1 matching 12 bases. Per germline, CDR1 KGHDR and CDR2 SFDVKD. With V trimmed by 4 bases and J by 5 bases, 9 bases remained unmatched. CDR3 length: 17 amino acids. CDR3 coding DNA: TGTGCCACCAGTGAAAAGTGGGGGACAGGGGGCGAAGATACGCAGTATTTT. As protein: CATSEKWGTGGEDTQYF.

This clonotype was observed at least ten times. V and J are TRBV27 and TRBJ2-3; 7 nucleotides agree with TRBD1. The CDR3 loop spans 14 amino acids. The germline V gene has CDR1 MNHEY and CDR2 SMNVEV (reference sequence). Germline trimming cut 6 bases from V and 5 bases from J; bases unmatched to any gene: 8. CDR3 coding DNA: TGTGCCAGCAGCCAGACAGGGTTTCTAGATACGCAGTATTTT. It translates to CASSQTGFLDTQYF.

This clonotype was seen repeatedly, ten times or more. This chain connects TRBV7-3 to TRBJ2-1, with TRBD2 matching over 7 bases. There are 18 residues in the CDR3. Germline V gene sequence: CDR1 SGHTA, CDR2 FQGTGA. J was trimmed by 5 bases and V by 2 bases; bases with no gene match: 15. For the CDR3, the DNA is TGTGCCAGCAGCTTAGTCCCCGGCGCGGGAGAACAACACAATGAGCAGTTCTTC. It encodes CASSLVPGAGEQHNEQFF.

Many counts were recorded for this clonotype. This rearrangement joins TRBV24-1 to TRBJ2-1, with TRBD1 as a possible D gene (6 bases). The germline gives CDR1 KGHDR, CDR2 SFDVKD. The CDR3 is 14 amino acids. V was pared by 4 bases and J by 6 bases, with 12 bases between. CDR3 nucleotide sequence: TGTGCCACCAGTGACCCTAACAGGGCCAATGAGCAGTTCTTC. The encoded protein is CATSDPNRANEQFF.

The chain is built from TRBV4-1 and TRBJ2-1; TRBD2 agrees at 10 bases. The germline gives CDR1 MGHRA, CDR2 YSYEKL. V shed 1 base and J 12 bases; nucleotides not matched to a gene: 9. The CDR3 spans 15 residues. DNA of the CDR3: TGCGCCAGCAGCCAAGCCGGGACTAGCGCCTCAGGGCAGTTCTTC. This encodes CASSQAGTSASGQFF.

This clonotype was detected ten times or more. The chain carries TRBV9 and TRBJ1-5; weak D call: TRBD1 (6 bases). Germline V gene lookup returns CDR1 SGDLS and CDR2 YYNGEE. This CDR3 region has 13 residues. The V and J ends lost 1 base and 4 bases respectively, with 6 bases between them. DNA for the CDR3: TGTGCCAGCAGCGTACAGGGGAATCAGCCCCAGCATTTT. Translated: CASSVQGNQPQHF.

This clonotype was recorded at least ten times. The chain employs TRBV20-1 and TRBJ1-3, with no clear D. There are 14 residues in the CDR3. The V gene's germline CDR1 is DFQATT and CDR2 SNEGSKA (reference sequence). V was shortened by 6 bases and J by 0 bases, with 12 bases between the two germline ends. The CDR3 bases are TGCAGTGCCCAACAGCACAACTCTGGAAACACCATATATTTT. It is translated as CSAQQHNSGNTIYF.

In its sample, this clonotype was seen a few times. The chain uses TRBV7-3 and TRBJ1-1; 8 bases are shared with TRBD1. V lost 6 bases to trimming and J lost 9 bases; unmatched junction nucleotides: 9. CDR3 length: 13 amino acids. The germline CDR1 and CDR2 sequences are SGHTA and FQGTGA. For the CDR3, the DNA is TGTGCCAGCAGACTCCGGCAGGGGGCGAAAGCTTTCTTT. Its protein product is CASRLRQGAKAFF.